This entry concerns a single T cell receptor (beta chain). Other DNA sequences from this sample encode an identical CDR3 as well. The germline CDR1 and CDR2 sequences are MNHEY and SMNVEV (reference sequence). This CDR3 region has 13 residues. V dropped 0 bases and J dropped 4 bases, with 6 bases sitting between them. The authors' processing: It was from reference gene primer amplification that nucleated cell counts were estimated. Using immunoSEQ multiplex PCR, the repertoire was profiled, and TCRdb retains in-frame clones only, with some absent. That table furnishes V, J and clone size, whereas the DNA furnished D and trimming. The table lists some 200,000 clones, roughly four fifths of them singletons. The data are from a study of blood T cell repertoires in COVID-19. Study summary: Acute and convalescent COVID-19 specimens originated in the United States, Italy and Spain. Sample material is recorded as cDNA or gDNA derived from T cells, B-cell-depleted T cells, or PBMCs.

The sequenced material came from peripheral blood. The sequence came from a woman in her thirties or forties with acute or convalescent COVID-19. V is TRBV27 and J is TRBJ1-1, with D possibly TRBD1 on 5 matching bases. CDR3 sequence reads: CASSLSTGTEAFF. The CDR3 nucleotides read TGTGCCAGCAGTTTATCTACAGGCACTGAAGCTTTCTTT.